The T cell receptor (beta chain) described here comes from a study of naive and memory T cell subsets. Study conclusions and caveats: Expression changes during T cell differentiation may affect RNA-based TCR counts. A clonotype means one alpha or beta sequence, not an alpha/beta pair. Naive repertoires, especially CD8, held a few larger clonotypes, possibly memory cells re-expressing CD45RA.

Both TRBC1 and TRBC2 were covered by a beta constant-region primer of two equimolar oligonucleotides. Nested alpha and beta constant-region primers with the SP2 primer drove four PCR rounds on ligated cDNA. An oligonucleotide with the SP2 primer and a 12-nucleotide UMI was ligated to the cDNA 3' end. One entry per CDR3 protein results from TCRdb running MiXCR on the UMI-ligation and nested PCR reads. The sample includes about 150,000 distinct CDR3 sequences, 22% of them seen just once. About this clonotype itself: What it binds is unknown.

CD4 T cells were positively selected, then CD8 T cells from the CD4-negative fraction. Germline values: CDR1 MDHEN, CDR2 SYDVKM. V was cut by 4 bases and J by 11 bases, with 14 bases left in between. The CDR3 has 12 residues. The receptor was isolated from a human donor in good health. The chain is built from TRBV28 and TRBJ1-1, with a possible D match to TRBD1 (5 bases). The sample comprised naive CD4+ T cells from blood. The CDR3 loop reads CASSSTVFEAFF. CDR3 DNA: TGTGCCAGCAGTTCGACAGTCTTTGAGGCTTTCTTT.